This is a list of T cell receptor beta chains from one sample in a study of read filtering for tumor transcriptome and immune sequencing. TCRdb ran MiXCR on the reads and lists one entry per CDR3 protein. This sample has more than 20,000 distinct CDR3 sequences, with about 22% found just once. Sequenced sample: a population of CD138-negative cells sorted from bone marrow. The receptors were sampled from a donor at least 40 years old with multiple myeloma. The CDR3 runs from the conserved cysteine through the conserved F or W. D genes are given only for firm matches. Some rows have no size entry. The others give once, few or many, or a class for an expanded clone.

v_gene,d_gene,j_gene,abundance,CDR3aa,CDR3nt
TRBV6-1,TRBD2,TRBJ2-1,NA,CASSEETSGGVSYNEQFF,TGTGCCAGCAGTGAAGAGACTAGCGGGGGGGTATCCTACAATGAGCAGTTCTTC
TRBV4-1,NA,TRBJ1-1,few,CASSQNTRGEAFF,TGCGCCAGCAGCCAAAACACCCGGGGCGAGGCTTTCTTT
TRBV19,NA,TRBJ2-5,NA,CASRGLTSSYNEQYF,TGTGCCAGTAGGGGACTCACGAGCTCCTACAATGAGCAGTACTTC
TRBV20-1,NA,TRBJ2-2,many,CSARDSTRVTGELFF,TGCAGTGCTAGAGATAGCACGCGGGTCACCGGGGAGCTGTTTTTT
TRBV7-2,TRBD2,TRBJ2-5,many,CASSVGSGLAGGYQETQYF,TGTGCCAGCAGCGTGGGGTCGGGACTAGCGGGGGGTTATCAAGAGACCCAGTACTTC
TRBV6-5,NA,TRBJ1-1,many,CASSWGRMNTEAFF,TGTGCCAGCAGTTGGGGACGGATGAACACTGAAGCTTTCTTT
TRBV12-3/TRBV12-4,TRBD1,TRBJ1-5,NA,CASSLAGTANQPQHF,TGTGCCAGCAGTTTAGCGGGGACAGCGAATCAGCCCCAGCATTTT
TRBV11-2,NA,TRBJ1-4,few,CASSLDDPLQVEKLFF,TGTGCCAGCAGCTTAGATGACCCGCTCCAGGTTGAAAAACTGTTTTTT
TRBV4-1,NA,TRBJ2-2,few,CASSQAVLGGELFF,TGCGCCAGCAGCCAAGCGGTGCTCGGGGGGGAGCTGTTTTTT
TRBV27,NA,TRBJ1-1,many,CASSPGNTEAFF,TGTGCCAGCAGTCCAGGGAACACTGAAGCTTTCTTT
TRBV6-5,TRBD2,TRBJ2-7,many,CASMITGGGASVSEQYF,TGTGCCAGCATGATCACAGGCGGGGGGGCCAGTGTTAGCGAGCAGTACTTC
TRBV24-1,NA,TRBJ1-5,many,CATSIRDQSHITNQPQHF,TGTGCCACCAGTATCCGGGACCAATCGCACATAACGAATCAGCCCCAGCATTTT
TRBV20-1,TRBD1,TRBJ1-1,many,CSASRQGDTEAFF,TGCAGTGCTAGTCGACAGGGGGACACTGAAGCTTTCTTT
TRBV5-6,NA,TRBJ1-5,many,CASRQPDSPEGNQPQHF,TGTGCCAGCAGGCAACCTGACAGCCCGGAAGGCAATCAGCCCCAGCATTTT
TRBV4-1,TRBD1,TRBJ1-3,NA,CASSQAGGEGNTIYF,TGCGCCAGCAGCCAAGCAGGGGGCGAGGGAAACACCATATATTTT
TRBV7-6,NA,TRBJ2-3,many,CASSSPSTDTQYF,TGTGCCAGCAGCTCTCCTAGCACAGATACGCAGTATTTT
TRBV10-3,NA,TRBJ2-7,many,CAIAPILESYEQYF,TGTGCCATCGCCCCGATTCTAGAGTCCTACGAGCAGTACTTC
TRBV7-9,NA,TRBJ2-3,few,CASSFLGDFRTDTQYF,TGTGCCAGCAGCTTCTTGGGGGACTTCCGCACAGATACGCAGTATTTT
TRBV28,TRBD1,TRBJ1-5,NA,CASSPGGDQPQHF,TGTGCCAGCAGCCCAGGGGGTGACCAGCCCCAGCATTTT
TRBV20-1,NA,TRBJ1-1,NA,CSARVPGRENTEAFF,TGCAGTGCTAGAGTTCCAGGGCGGGAGAACACTGAAGCTTTCTTT
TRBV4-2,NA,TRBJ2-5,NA,CASSQVSRETLYF,TGTGCCAGCAGCCAGGTGTCGCGCGAGACCCTGTACTTC
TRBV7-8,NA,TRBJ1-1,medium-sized,CASSLQLRENTEAFF,TGTGCCAGCAGCTTACAGTTAAGAGAGAACACTGAAGCTTTCTTT
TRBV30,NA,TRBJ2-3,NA,CAWSAGTDTQYF,TGTGCCTGGAGTGCAGGGACAGATACGCAGTATTTT
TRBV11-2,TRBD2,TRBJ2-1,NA,CASSFSGGAAGEQLF,TGTGCCAGCAGCTTTAGCGGGGGGGCCGCGGGTGAGCAGTTGTTC
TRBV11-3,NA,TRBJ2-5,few,CASSPQGETQYF,TGTGCCAGCAGCCCACAAGGAGAGACCCAGTACTTC
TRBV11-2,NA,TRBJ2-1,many,CASSLERVEQFF,TGTGCCAGCAGCTTAGAACGGGTTGAGCAGTTCTTC
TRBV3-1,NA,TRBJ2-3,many,CASSQGVVDTQYF,TGTGCCAGCAGCCAAGGGGTGGTAGATACGCAGTATTTT
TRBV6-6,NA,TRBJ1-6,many,CASSYSFGYNSPLHF,TGTGCCAGCAGTTACTCGTTCGGATATAATTCACCCCTCCACTTT
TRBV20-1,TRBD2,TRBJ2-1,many,CSAPTSGGYNEQFF,TGCAGTGCTCCCACTAGCGGGGGGTACAATGAGCAGTTCTTC
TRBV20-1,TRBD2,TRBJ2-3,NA,CSASITGTSGTDTQYF,TGCAGTGCTAGTATAACCGGGACTAGCGGCACAGATACGCAGTATTTT
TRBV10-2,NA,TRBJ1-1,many,CASSEIGLAFF,TGCGCCAGCAGTGAGATAGGGTTGGCTTTCTTT
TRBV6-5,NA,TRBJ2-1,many,CATSDFSYNEQFF,TGTGCCACGTCGGATTTCTCCTACAATGAGCAGTTCTTC
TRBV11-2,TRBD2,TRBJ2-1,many,CASSLRTRRYNEQFF,TGTGCCAGCAGCTTAAGGACTAGGAGATACAATGAGCAGTTCTTC
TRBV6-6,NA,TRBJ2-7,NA,CASSYWAVYEQYF,TGTGCCAGCAGTTACTGGGCAGTCTACGAGCAGTACTTC
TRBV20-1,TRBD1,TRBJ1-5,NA,CSATGQADQPQHF,TGCAGTGCTACGGGACAGGCGGATCAGCCCCAGCATTTT